The following is a TCR beta chain sequence with its context. Its matching antigen is unknown. The sample originates from a study of blood T cells in healthy people across ages. Study as a whole: In model experiments, template switching was able to capture about one barcoded beta molecule for every two T cells that were present. Study-wide results and limits: Diversity was higher, and naive CD4+ cells more numerous, in long-lived donors than in aged donors.

Then a second PCR, running about 6 to 12 cycles, was carried out with a sample-barcoded 5' primer and a J-beta primer mix. Each CDR3 protein is one row after TCRdb ran MiXCR on the 5' RACE reads. The table has hundreds of thousands of distinct CDR3 sequences, 58% seen once. At least 5 micrograms of total RNA were extracted per sample. The CDR3 totals 15 residues. With 5 bases removed from V and 5 bases from J, the gap between germline ends came to 18 bases. Per germline, CDR1 SGHVS and CDR2 FNYEAQ. Sequencing was carried out using blood. The chain has TRBV7-6 and TRBJ2-5; a weak D match, TRBD1 (6 bases). This clonotype originated in a man aged 55 to 70 in good health. CDR3 DNA sequence: TGTGCCAGCAGCGTTAGGGACACGAGGTTGGAGACCCAGTACTTC. Encoded protein: CASSVRDTRLETQYF.